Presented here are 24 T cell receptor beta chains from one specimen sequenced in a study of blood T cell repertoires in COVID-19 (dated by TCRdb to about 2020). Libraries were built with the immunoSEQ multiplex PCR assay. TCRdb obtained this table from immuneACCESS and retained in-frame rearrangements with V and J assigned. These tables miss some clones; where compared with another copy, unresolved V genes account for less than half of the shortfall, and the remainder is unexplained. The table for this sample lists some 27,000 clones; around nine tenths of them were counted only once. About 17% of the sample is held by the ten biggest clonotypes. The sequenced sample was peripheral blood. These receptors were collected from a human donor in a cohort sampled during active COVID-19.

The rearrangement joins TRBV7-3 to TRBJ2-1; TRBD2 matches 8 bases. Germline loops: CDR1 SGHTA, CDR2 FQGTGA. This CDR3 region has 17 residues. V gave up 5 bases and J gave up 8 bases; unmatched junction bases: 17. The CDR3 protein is CASSPQGSGTPRDEQFF. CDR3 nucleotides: TGTGCCAGCAGCCCCCAGGGTAGCGGGACGCCGAGGGATGAGCAGTTCTTC. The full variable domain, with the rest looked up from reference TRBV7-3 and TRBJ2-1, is GAGVSQTPSNKVTEKGKYVELRCDPISGHTALYWYRQSLGQGPEFLIYFQGTGAADDSGLPNDRFFAVRPEGSVSTLKIQRTERGDSAVYLCASSPQGSGTPRDEQFFGPGTRLTVL.

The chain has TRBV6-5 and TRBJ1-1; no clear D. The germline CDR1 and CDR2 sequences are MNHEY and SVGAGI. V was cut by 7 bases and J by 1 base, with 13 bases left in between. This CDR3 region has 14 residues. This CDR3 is CASTPTRTNTEAFF. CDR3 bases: TGTGCCAGCACCCCTACTCGTACGAACACTGAAGCTTTCTTT.

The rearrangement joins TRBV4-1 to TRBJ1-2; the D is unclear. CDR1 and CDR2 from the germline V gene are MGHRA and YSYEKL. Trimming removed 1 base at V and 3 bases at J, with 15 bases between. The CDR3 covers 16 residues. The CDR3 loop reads CASSQARARVDYGYTF. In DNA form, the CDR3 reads TGCGCCAGCAGCCAAGCCAGAGCCCGGGTTGACTATGGCTACACCTTC.

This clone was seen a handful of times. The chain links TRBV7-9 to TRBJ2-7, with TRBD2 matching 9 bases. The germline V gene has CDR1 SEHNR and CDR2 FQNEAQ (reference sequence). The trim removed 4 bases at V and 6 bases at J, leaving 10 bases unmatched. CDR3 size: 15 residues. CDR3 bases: TGTGCCAGCAGCTCGGGACTAGCTGGGGTTAGCGAGCAGTACTTC. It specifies CASSSGLAGVSEQYF.

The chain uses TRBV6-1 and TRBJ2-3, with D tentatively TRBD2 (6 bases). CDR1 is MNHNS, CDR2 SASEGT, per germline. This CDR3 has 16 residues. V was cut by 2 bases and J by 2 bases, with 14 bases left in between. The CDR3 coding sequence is TGTGCCAGCAGTGAAAGGCTGGGCGGGACCACAGATACGCAGTATTTT. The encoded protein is CASSERLGGTTDTQYF.

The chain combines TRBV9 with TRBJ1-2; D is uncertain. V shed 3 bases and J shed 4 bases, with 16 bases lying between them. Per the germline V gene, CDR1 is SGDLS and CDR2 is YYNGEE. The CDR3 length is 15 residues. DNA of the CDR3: TGTGCCAGCAGCGCAGACCGGGAGGGTAGCTATGGCTACACCTTC. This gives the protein CASSADREGSYGYTF.

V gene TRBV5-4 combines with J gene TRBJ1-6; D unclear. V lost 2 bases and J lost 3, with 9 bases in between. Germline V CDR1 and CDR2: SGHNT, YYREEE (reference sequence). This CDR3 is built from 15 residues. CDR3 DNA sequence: TGTGCCAGCAGCTTAAAACAGAGCTATAATTCACCCCTCCACTTT. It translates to CASSLKQSYNSPLHF.

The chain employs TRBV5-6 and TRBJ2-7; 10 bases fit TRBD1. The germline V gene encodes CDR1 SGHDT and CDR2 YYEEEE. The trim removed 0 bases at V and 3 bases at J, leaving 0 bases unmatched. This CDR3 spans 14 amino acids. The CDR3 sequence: CASSLGDRGYEQYF. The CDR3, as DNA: TGTGCCAGCAGCTTGGGGGACAGGGGCTACGAGCAGTACTTC.

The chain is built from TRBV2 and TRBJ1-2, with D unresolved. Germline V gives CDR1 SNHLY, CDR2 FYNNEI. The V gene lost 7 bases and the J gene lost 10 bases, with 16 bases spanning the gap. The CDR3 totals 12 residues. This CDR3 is CASTSEKLHYTF. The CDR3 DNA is TGTGCCAGCACGTCGGAGAAGCTCCACTACACCTTC.

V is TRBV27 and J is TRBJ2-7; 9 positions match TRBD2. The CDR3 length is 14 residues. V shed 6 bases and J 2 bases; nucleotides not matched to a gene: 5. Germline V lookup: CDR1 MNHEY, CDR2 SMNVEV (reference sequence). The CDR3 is CASRLSGRPYEQYF. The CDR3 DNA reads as TGTGCCAGCAGACTTAGCGGGAGACCCTACGAGCAGTACTTC.

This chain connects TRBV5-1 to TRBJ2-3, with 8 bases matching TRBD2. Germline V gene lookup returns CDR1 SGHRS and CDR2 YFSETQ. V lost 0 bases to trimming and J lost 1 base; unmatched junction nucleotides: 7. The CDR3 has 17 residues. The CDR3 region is CASSLGPLAGRTDTQYF. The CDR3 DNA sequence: TGCGCCAGCAGCTTGGGTCCCTTAGCGGGGCGCACAGATACGCAGTATTTT.

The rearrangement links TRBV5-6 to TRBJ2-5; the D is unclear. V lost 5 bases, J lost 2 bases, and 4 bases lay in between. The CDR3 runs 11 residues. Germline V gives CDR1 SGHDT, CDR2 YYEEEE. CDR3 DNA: TGTGCCAGCAGTAAACAAGAGACCCAGTACTTC. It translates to CASSKQETQYF.

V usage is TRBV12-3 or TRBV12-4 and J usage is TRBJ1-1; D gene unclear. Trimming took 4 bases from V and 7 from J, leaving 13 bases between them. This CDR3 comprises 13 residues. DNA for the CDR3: TGTGCCAGCAGTTGGTTGGAAACGGGTGAAGCTTTCTTT. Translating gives CASSWLETGEAFF.

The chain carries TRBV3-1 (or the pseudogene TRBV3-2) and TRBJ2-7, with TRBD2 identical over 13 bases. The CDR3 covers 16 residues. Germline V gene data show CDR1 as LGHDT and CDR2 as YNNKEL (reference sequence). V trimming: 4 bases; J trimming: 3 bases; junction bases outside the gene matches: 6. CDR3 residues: CASSPSLAGGIYEQYF. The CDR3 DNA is TGTGCCAGCAGCCCGTCACTAGCGGGGGGGATCTACGAGCAGTACTTC.

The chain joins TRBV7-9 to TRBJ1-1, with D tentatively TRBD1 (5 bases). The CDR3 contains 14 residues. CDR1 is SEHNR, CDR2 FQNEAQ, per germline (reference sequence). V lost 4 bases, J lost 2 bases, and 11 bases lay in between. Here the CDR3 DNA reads TGTGCCAGCAGCTCAGGGCCAGTCAACACTGAAGCTTTCTTT. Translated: CASSSGPVNTEAFF.

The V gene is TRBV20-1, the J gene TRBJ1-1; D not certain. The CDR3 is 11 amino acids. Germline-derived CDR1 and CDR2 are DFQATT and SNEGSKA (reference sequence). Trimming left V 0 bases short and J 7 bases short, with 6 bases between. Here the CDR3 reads CSARESGEAFF. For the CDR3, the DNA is TGCAGTGCTAGAGAATCGGGTGAAGCTTTCTTT.

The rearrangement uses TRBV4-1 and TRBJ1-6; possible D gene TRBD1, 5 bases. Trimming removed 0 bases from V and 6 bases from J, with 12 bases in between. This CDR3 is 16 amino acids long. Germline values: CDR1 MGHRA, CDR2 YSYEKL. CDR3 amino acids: CASSQEGTGPNSPLHF. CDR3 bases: TGCGCCAGCAGCCAAGAAGGCACAGGCCCTAATTCACCCCTCCACTTT.

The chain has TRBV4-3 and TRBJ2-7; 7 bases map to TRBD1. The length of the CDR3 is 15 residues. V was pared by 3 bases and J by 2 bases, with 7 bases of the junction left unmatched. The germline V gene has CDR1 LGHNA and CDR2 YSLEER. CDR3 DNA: TGCGCCAGCAGCCAGGCCTCCGGGACAGCCTACGAGCAGTACTTC. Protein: CASSQASGTAYEQYF.

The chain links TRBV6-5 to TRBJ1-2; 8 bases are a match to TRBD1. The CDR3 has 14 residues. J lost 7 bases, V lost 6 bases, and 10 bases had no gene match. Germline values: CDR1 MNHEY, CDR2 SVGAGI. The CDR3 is CASRKQGDTPGYTF. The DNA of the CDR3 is TGTGCCAGCAGGAAACAGGGGGACACTCCTGGCTACACCTTC.

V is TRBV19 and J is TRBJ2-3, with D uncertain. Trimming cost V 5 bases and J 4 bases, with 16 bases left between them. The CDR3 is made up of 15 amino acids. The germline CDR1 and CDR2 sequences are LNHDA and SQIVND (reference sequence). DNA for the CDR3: TGTGCCAGTAGTCAATCCGGGTCCTCCCCAGATACGCAGTATTTT. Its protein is CASSQSGSSPDTQYF.

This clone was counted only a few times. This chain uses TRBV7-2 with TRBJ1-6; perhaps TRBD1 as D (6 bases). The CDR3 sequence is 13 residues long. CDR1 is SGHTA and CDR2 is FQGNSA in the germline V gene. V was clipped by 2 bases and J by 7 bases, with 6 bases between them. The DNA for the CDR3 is TGTGCCAGCAGCTTAACAGGGAATTCACCCCTCCACTTT. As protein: CASSLTGNSPLHF.

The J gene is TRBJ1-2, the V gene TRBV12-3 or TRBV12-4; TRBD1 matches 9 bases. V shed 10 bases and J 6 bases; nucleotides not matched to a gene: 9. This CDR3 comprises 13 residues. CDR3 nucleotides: TGTGCCACTATCTGGGACAGGGAACATGGCTACACCTTC. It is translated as CATIWDREHGYTF.

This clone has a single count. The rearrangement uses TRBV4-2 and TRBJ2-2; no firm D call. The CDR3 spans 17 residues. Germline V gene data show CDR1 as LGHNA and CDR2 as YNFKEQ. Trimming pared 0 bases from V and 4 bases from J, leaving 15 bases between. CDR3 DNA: TGTGCCAGCAGCCAAGAGGGCCTGGGTTCAGCCACCGGGGAGCTGTTTTTT. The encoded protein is CASSQEGLGSATGELFF.

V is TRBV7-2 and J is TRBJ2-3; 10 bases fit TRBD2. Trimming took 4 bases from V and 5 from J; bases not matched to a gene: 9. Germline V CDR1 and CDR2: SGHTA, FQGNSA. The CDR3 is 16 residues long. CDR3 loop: CASSSLTIAGGDTQYF. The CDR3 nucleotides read TGTGCCAGCAGCTCGCTAACCATAGCGGGAGGAGATACGCAGTATTTT.